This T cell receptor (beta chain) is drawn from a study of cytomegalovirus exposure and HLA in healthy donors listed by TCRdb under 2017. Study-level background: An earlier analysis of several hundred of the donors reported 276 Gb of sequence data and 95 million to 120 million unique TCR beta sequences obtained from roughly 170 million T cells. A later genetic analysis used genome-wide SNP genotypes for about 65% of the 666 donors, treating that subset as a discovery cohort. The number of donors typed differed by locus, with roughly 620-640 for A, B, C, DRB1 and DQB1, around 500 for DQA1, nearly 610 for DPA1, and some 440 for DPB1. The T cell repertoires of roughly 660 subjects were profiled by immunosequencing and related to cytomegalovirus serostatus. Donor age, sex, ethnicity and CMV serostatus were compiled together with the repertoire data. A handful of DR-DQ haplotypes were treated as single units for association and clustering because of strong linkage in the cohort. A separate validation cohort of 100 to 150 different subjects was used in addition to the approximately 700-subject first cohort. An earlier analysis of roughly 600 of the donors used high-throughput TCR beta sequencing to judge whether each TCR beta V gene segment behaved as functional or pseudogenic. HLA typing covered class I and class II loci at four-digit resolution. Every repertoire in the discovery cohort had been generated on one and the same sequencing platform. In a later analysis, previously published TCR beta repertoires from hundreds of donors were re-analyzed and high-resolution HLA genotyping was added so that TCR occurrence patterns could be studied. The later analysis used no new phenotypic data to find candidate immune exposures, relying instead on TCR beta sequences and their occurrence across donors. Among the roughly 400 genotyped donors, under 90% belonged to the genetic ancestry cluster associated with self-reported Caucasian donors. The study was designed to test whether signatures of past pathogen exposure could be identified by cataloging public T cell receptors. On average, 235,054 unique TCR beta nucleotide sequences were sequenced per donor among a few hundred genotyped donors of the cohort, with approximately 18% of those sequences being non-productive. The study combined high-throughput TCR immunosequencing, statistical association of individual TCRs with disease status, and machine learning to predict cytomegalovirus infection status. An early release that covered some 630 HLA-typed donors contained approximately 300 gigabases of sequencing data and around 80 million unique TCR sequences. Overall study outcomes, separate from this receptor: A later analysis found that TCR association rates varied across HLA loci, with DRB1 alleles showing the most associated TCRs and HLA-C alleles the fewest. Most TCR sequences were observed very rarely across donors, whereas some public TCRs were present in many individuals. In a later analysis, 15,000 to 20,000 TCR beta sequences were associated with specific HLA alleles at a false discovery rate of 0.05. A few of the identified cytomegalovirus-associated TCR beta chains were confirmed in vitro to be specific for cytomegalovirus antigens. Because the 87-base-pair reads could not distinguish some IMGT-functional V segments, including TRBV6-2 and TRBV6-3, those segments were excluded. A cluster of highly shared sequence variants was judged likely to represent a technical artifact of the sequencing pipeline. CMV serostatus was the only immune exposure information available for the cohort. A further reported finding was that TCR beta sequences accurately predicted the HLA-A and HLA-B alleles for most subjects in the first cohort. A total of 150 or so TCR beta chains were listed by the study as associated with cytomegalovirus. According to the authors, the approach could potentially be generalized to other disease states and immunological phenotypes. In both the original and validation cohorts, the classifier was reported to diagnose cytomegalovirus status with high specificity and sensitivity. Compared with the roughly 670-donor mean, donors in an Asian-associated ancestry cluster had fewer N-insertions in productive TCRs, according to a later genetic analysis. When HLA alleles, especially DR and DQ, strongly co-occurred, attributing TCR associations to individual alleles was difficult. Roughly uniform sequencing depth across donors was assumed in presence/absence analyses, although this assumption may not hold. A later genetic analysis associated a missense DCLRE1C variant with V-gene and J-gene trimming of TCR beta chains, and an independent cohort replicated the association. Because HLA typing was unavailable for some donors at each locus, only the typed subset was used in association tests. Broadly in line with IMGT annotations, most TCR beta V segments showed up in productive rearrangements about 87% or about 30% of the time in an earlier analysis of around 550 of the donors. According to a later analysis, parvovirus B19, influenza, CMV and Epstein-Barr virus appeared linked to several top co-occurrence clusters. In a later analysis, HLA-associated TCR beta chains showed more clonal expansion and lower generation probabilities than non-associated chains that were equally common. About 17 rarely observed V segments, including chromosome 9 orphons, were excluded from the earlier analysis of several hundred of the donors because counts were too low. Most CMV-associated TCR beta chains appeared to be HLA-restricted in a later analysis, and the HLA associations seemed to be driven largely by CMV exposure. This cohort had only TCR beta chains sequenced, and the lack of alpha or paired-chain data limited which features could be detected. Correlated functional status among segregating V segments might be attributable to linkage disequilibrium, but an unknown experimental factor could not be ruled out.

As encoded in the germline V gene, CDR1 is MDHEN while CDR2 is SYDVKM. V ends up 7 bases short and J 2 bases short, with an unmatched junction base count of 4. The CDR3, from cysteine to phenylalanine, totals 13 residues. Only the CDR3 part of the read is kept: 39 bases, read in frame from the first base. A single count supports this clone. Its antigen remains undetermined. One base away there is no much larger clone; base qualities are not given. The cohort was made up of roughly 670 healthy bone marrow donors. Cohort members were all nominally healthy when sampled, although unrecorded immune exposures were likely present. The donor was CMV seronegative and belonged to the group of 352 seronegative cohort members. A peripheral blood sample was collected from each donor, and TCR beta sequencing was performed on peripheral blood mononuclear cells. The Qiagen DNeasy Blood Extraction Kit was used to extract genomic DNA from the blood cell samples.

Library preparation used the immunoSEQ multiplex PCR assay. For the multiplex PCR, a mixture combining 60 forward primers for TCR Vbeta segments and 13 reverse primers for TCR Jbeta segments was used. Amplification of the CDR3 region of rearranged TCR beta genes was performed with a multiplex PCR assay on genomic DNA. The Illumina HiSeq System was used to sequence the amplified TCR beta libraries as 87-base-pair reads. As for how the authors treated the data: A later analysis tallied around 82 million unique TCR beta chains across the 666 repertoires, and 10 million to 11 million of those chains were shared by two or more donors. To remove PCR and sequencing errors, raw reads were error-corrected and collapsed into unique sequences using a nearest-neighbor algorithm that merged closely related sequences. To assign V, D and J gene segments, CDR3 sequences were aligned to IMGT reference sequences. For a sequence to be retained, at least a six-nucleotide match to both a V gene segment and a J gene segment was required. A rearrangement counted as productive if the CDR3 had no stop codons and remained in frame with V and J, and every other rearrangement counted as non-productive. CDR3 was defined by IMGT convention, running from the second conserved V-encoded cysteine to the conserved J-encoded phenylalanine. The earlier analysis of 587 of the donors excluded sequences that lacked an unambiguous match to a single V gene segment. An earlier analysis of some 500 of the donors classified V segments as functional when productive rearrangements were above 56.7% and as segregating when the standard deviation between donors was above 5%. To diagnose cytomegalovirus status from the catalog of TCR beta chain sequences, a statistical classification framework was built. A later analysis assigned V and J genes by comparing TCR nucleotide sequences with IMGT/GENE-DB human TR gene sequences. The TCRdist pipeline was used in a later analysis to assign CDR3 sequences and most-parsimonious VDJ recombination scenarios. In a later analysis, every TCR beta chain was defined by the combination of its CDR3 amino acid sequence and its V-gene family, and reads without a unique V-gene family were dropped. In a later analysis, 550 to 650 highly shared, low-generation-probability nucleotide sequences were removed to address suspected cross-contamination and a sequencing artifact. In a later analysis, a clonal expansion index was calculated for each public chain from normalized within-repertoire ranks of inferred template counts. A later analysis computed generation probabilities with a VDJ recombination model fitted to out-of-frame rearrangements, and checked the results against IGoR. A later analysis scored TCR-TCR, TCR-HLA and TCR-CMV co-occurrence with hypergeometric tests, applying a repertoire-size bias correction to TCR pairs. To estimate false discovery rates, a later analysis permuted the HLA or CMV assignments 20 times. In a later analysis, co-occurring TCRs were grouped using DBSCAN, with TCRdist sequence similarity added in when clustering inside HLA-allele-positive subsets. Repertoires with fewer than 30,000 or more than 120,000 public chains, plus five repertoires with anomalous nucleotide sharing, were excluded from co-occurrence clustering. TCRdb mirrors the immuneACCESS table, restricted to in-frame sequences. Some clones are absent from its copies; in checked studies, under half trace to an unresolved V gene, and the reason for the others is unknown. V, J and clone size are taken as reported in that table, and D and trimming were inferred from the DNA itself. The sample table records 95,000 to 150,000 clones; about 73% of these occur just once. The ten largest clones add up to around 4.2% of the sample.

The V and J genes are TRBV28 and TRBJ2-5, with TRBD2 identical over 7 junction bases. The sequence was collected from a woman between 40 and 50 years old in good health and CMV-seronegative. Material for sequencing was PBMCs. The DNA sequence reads TGTGCCAGCACGGGAGGCCCTCAAGAGACCCAGTACTTC. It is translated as CASTGGPQETQYF.